The entry below gives a single TCR beta chain sequence along with its context. Its antigen remains undetermined. No clone much larger than this one lies a single base away; base qualities are absent. The record originates from a study of T-cell memory formation after mild COVID-19 (dated by TCRdb to the early 2020s). About the study as a whole: TCR sequence clusters from the two donors were found to be largely donor specific. The cohort comprised two young, previously healthy adult volunteers, one female and one male. In a couple of donors, T-cell clones that expanded and contracted after mild COVID-19 were followed by sequencing TCRalpha and TCRbeta repertoires longitudinally. Overall study outcomes, separate from this receptor: Balanced CD4/CD8 phenotypes were observed for clones contracting from day 15 to 85, whereas a bias towards CD4+ was observed for a second wave of clones expanding from day 15 to 37. Some responding clones were detected in pre-infection memory, suggesting pre-existing cross-reactive memory T cells joined the SARS-CoV-2 response. Contracting CD4+ clones were found mainly in CM and EM memory subsets, while CD8+ clones were enriched in EMRA. The study covered only a couple of mild cases, and larger cohorts including severe cases with pre-infection samples were considered necessary. Whether the second-wave clones peaking on day 37 were SARS-CoV-2 specific was not confirmed.

Sequencing instrument: Illumina NovaSeq 6000. TCRalpha and TCRbeta cDNA libraries were constructed by 5'RACE with constant-segment primers, with sample barcodes and unique molecular identifiers being introduced. Trizol reagent was used to extract RNA from every sample. The libraries were amplified in two PCR steps, and the second step added a second sample barcode and Illumina TruSeq adapters. Sequencing of libraries was performed on an Illumina NovaSeq with 2 x 150 bp paired-end reads. In the authors' own workflow: The reads were demultiplexed and collapsed into UMI-guided consensus sequences using migec v1.2.7. Using mixcr v2.1.11, UMI consensuses were aligned to TRA and TRB V and J templates and then assembled into clonotypes. Expanded or contracted clonotypes were those called significant by both edgeR and NoisET, with noise models trained on biological replicates. For edgeR calls, the cutoffs were a false discovery rate-adjusted p below 0.01 and a log2 fold-change threshold of 1. PCA with hierarchical clustering of max-normalized trajectories of the 1000 most abundant clonotypes was used as exploratory dynamics analysis. The CD4 or CD8 phenotype of responding clones was assigned using the separately sequenced CD4+ and CD8+ repertoires. In TCRdb, the public reads were trimmed at Q25 with fastp and aligned with MiXCR, with productive beta chains retained. Every distinct CDR3 protein forms one entry, paired with its most common genes and DNA. For this entry, the V and J calls and clone size follow TCRdb and not the study's own pipeline. The sample profile shows some 450,000 distinct CDR3 sequences; roughly 17% of them were found once. The ten most abundant clones make up approximately 21% of the sample.

Ficoll-Paque density gradient centrifugation was used to isolate PBMCs. Trimming removed 3 bases from V and 8 bases from J; the gene matches leave 9 bases unexplained. The CDR3 holds 14 amino acids from the cysteine to the phenylalanine. Only the CDR3 DNA stays, 42 bases, in frame from base 1. CDR1 DFQATT and CDR2 SNEGSKA are derived from the germline V gene (reference sequence). Sequencing used PBMCs or a T cell subset sorted from them (not recorded which). This sequence originates from a man between 18 and 35 years old who had mild COVID-19 (a few samples of this study predate the infection). The sample titles of this study are shuffled in the database, so cell type and time point are left out; the donor was told from shared clones. This sequence uses TRBV20-1 and TRBJ2-1, with 8 bases in between that match TRBD2. The CDR3 loop reads CSASLAGRIYEQFF. Here is the DNA: TGCAGTGCTAGTTTAGCGGGGAGGATTTATGAGCAGTTCTTC.